This T cell receptor beta chain was recovered during a study of blood T cell repertoires in COVID-19. About the research overall: Italy, Spain and the United States were the sources of the convalescent and acute COVID-19 samples. T cells, B-cell-depleted T cells, or PBMCs supplied cDNA or gDNA.

Under the authors' procedure: Researchers report that nucleated cell counts were estimated from reference gene primer amplification. Some clones are missing from TCRdb's copy, which holds only in-frame ones; the method was immunoSEQ multiplex PCR. That table gives V, J and clone size, and the DNA gave D and trimming. The sample shows approximately 100,000 clones, 80% to 95% of them seen only once. The CDR3 is 17 residues long. V trimming: 4 bases; J trimming: 7 bases; junction bases outside the gene matches: 17. The rearrangement uses TRBV5-3 and TRBJ2-7; 10 bases are a match to TRBD2. TRBV5-3 is treated as an ORF (open reading frame) with a function not yet certain. The TCR originated in a man between 50 and 59 years old with active COVID-19. Sequencing used peripheral blood. The CDR3 bases are TGTGCCAGAAGCCCGGGGGAGCGGGAGGGCCCTCCGGGAGAGCAGTACTTC. Encoded protein: CARSPGEREGPPGEQYF.